This is a list of T cell receptor beta chains from one sample in a study of read filtering for tumor transcriptome and immune sequencing. TCRdb recomputed calls from the reads with MiXCR, one row per CDR3 protein. Among tens of thousands of distinct CDR3 sequences listed, around 20% were seen once. Sequencing was performed on a population of CD138-negative cells sorted from bone marrow. These receptors came from a donor aged 40 or older with multiple myeloma. The CDR3 runs from the conserved cysteine through the conserved F or W. The D gene is left open where the match is weak. Clone size is shown for a subset of rows, as once, few, many or a class of expanded clone.

D: NA; size: many; J: TRBJ1-1; V: TRBV7-9; DNA: TGTGCCAGCAGTTACCTACAGGGAAGGAACACTGAAGCTTTCTTT; CDR3: CASSYLQGRNTEAFF
D: NA; size: many; J: TRBJ1-4; V: TRBV11-2; DNA: TGTGCCAGCAACAACGGGGGAACCACTAATGAAAAACTGTTTTTT; CDR3: CASNNGGTTNEKLFF
D: TRBD2; size: many; J: TRBJ2-1; V: TRBV7-9; DNA: TGTGCCAGCAGCTTAGCTAGCGGGGGGGCCTCCTACAATGAGCAGTTCTTC; CDR3: CASSLASGGASYNEQFF
D: TRBD2; size: NA; J: TRBJ2-5; V: TRBV29-1; DNA: TGCAGCGTCGCCGCCGGGACTACGGCGGGAGAGACCCAGTACTTC; CDR3: CSVAAGTTAGETQYF
D: TRBD1; size: medium-sized; J: TRBJ2-2; V: TRBV29-1; DNA: TGCAGCGTGGCAGGGACAGCGAACACCGGGGAGCTGTTTTTT; CDR3: CSVAGTANTGELFF
D: TRBD1; size: NA; J: TRBJ1-2; V: TRBV6-1; DNA: TGTGCCAGCCTGCCTACCTCAGGGGGCGGTTATGGCTACACCTTC; CDR3: CASLPTSGGGYGYTF
D: NA; size: NA; J: TRBJ2-5; V: TRBV29-1; DNA: TGCAGCGTTGAGCCAGTTTCTCAAGGGACCAAGTACTTC; CDR3: CSVEPVSQGTKYF
D: NA; size: many; J: TRBJ2-2; V: TRBV28; DNA: TGTGCCAGCAGTTCTACCACCGGGGAGCTGTTTTTT; CDR3: CASSSTTGELFF
D: NA; size: many; J: TRBJ2-2; V: TRBV11-3; DNA: TGTGCCAGCAGCTTGGGGGTCATGGCGGTCACCGGGGAGCTGTTTTTT; CDR3: CASSLGVMAVTGELFF
D: NA; size: many; J: TRBJ1-5; V: TRBV24-1; DNA: TGTGCCACCAGTGACATGTATAGCAATCAGCCCCAGCATTTT; CDR3: CATSDMYSNQPQHF
D: NA; size: hyperexpanded; J: TRBJ2-1; V: TRBV28; DNA: TGTGCCAGCACTAAAGACTCAAGCTCCTACAATGAGCAGTTCTTC; CDR3: CASTKDSSSYNEQFF
D: NA; size: few; J: TRBJ1-5; V: TRBV19; DNA: TGTGCCAGTCAACGGAGCGACAGAGGTAGCAATCAGCCCCAGCATTTT; CDR3: CASQRSDRGSNQPQHF
D: TRBD2; size: NA; J: TRBJ2-3; V: TRBV5-6; DNA: TGTGCCAGCAGCTTGTTAGGCGGGGGTTTCGAAGATACGCAGTATTTT; CDR3: CASSLLGGGFEDTQYF
D: TRBD1; size: NA; J: TRBJ1-3; V: TRBV5-1; DNA: TGCGCCAGCAGCCGGACAGGGGCTCCCTCTGGAAACACCATATATTTT; CDR3: CASSRTGAPSGNTIYF
D: NA; size: many; J: TRBJ2-1; V: TRBV29-1; DNA: TGCAGCGTTGACCGCGACATTTCTAATGAGCAGTTCTTC; CDR3: CSVDRDISNEQFF
D: NA; size: NA; J: TRBJ2-1; V: TRBV5-1; DNA: TGCGCCAGCAGCTTGACTAGGTTCTATAAGCAGTTCTTT; CDR3: CASSLTRFYKQFF
D: NA; size: many; J: TRBJ1-6; V: TRBV5-1; DNA: TGCGCCAGCAGGCTAGGACCTCAGGGGTATAATTCACCCCTCCACTTT; CDR3: CASRLGPQGYNSPLHF
D: TRBD2; size: few; J: TRBJ2-3; V: TRBV28; DNA: TGTGCCAGCAGTTTATCCCAGGGGCGGGGGGGTGCAGATACGCAGTATTTT; CDR3: CASSLSQGRGGADTQYF
D: NA; size: many; J: TRBJ2-2; V: TRBV7-3; DNA: TGTGCCAGCAGCTTAGGGTTAGGCGGGGAGCTGTTTTTT; CDR3: CASSLGLGGELFF
D: TRBD2; size: many; J: TRBJ2-5; V: TRBV9; DNA: TGTGCCAGCAGCCCTCGACTAGCGGGGGGGCGCGAGACCCAGTACTTC; CDR3: CASSPRLAGGRETQYF
D: TRBD2; size: NA; J: TRBJ2-3; V: TRBV7-3; DNA: TGTGCCAGCAGCTTATATAGCGGGGGGAGCCCAGATACGCAGTATTTT; CDR3: CASSLYSGGSPDTQYF
D: TRBD1; size: many; J: TRBJ2-3; V: TRBV5-1; DNA: TGCGCCAGCAGCTTGGCCGGGACAGGGGGCGCTGGCACAGATACGCAGTATTTT; CDR3: CASSLAGTGGAGTDTQYF
D: NA; size: once; J: TRBJ2-5; V: TRBV7-2; DNA: TGTGCCAGCAGCTCTCCCCTCGCAGGGGTAAGGGAGACCCAGTACTTC; CDR3: CASSSPLAGVRETQYF
D: TRBD2; size: NA; J: TRBJ2-7; V: TRBV11-2; DNA: TGTGCCAGCAGCCCTAGAGCGGGACGCCACGAGCAGAACTTC; CDR3: CASSPRAGRHEQNF
D: NA; size: NA; J: TRBJ1-5; V: TRBV6-6; DNA: TGTGCCAGCAGTTACCCGCAGATTCCCGGACAGCATTTT; CDR3: CASSYPQIPGQHF
D: TRBD2; size: many; J: TRBJ2-2; V: TRBV12-3/TRBV12-4; DNA: TGTGCCAGCAGTATTCCTCGGGGACTAGCGGGGAACACCGGGGAGCTGTTTTTT; CDR3: CASSIPRGLAGNTGELFF
D: TRBD1; size: NA; J: TRBJ2-7; V: TRBV19; DNA: TGTGCCAGTAGTAATCAGGGGGCGGGTGAGCAGTACTTC; CDR3: CASSNQGAGEQYF
D: TRBD1; size: many; J: TRBJ2-7; V: TRBV19; DNA: TGTGCCAGTAGTACCGGACAGGTGGGGTACGAGCAGTACTTC; CDR3: CASSTGQVGYEQYF
D: NA; size: many; J: TRBJ2-7; V: TRBV28; DNA: TGTGCCAGCAGCTCAGGGGACGGCAGCGAGCAGTACTTC; CDR3: CASSSGDGSEQYF
D: NA; size: NA; J: TRBJ1-3; V: TRBV20-1; DNA: TGCAGTGTACCGACCTCTGGAAACACCATATATTTT; CDR3: CSVPTSGNTIYF
D: TRBD2; size: many; J: TRBJ2-1; V: TRBV27; DNA: TGTGCCAGCATCCCGACTAGCGCGAGCTCCTACAATGAGCAGTTCTTC; CDR3: CASIPTSASSYNEQFF
D: NA; size: NA; J: TRBJ1-1; V: TRBV6-4; DNA: TGTGCCAGCAGTGACTCGAGAGGGGGGAACACTGAAGCTTTCTTT; CDR3: CASSDSRGGNTEAFF
D: NA; size: NA; J: TRBJ2-5; V: TRBV6-5; DNA: TGTGCCAGCAGTTCCGGGGGCAGTGAGACCCAGTACTTC; CDR3: CASSSGGSETQYF
D: NA; size: many; J: TRBJ1-5; V: TRBV12-3/TRBV12-4; DNA: TGTGCCAGCAGTCCCAATGTGGGCCGGGGGATAGGCCAGCCCCAGCATTTT; CDR3: CASSPNVGRGIGQPQHF
D: NA; size: many; J: TRBJ1-4; V: TRBV4-1; DNA: TGCGCCAGCAGCCAAGATCTCAGGGTTTGGGAAAAACTGTTTTTT; CDR3: CASSQDLRVWEKLFF